This is a list of T cell receptor beta chains from one sample in a study of cytotoxic CD8 clonotypes in ibrutinib-treated CLL. Clones were sequenced by immunoSEQ multiplex PCR, and TCRdb holds only the in-frame ones, with some missing. Among more than 110,000 clones listed, approximately 89% were seen once. Sequenced material: PBMCs, taken after 12 months of ibrutinib treatment. The receptors stem from a human donor with chronic lymphocytic leukemia. Both conserved end residues are part of each CDR3. Each record gives: V gene, J gene, CDR3 length, D gene, clone size, CDR3 protein, CDR3 DNA. A D gene is named only where the DNA matches it firmly. The size entry is marked missing in some rows and otherwise reads once, few, many or a size class.

v_call: TRBV5-6
j_call: TRBJ2-2
cdr3_length: 17
d_call: .
clone_size: .
cdr3_aa: CASSLDWRVTPTGELFF
cdr3_nt: TGTGCCAGCAGCTTGGACTGGCGGGTAACTCCCACCGGGGAGCTGTTTTTT

v_call: TRBV6-5
j_call: TRBJ1-2
cdr3_length: 15
d_call: .
clone_size: once
cdr3_aa: CASSYRQEPDYGYTF
cdr3_nt: TGTGCCAGCAGTTACCGACAGGAACCTGACTATGGCTACACCTTC

v_call: TRBV28
j_call: TRBJ2-7
cdr3_length: 14
d_call: .
clone_size: .
cdr3_aa: CASSAQGPIYEQYF
cdr3_nt: TGTGCCAGCAGCGCCCAGGGGCCGATTTACGAGCAGTACTTC

v_call: TRBV5-4
j_call: TRBJ2-7
cdr3_length: 12
d_call: .
clone_size: .
cdr3_aa: CASSSALNEQYF
cdr3_nt: TGTGCCAGCAGCTCGGCCCTCAACGAGCAGTACTTC

v_call: TRBV28
j_call: TRBJ2-3
cdr3_length: 15
d_call: TRBD1
clone_size: .
cdr3_aa: CASNPEGTGPDTQYF
cdr3_nt: TGTGCCAGCAACCCTGAAGGGACAGGGCCAGATACGCAGTATTTT

v_call: TRBV28
j_call: TRBJ2-1
cdr3_length: 13
d_call: .
clone_size: .
cdr3_aa: CASRTNSYNEQFF
cdr3_nt: TGTGCCAGCAGGACCAACTCCTACAATGAGCAGTTCTTC

v_call: TRBV11-2
j_call: TRBJ1-1
cdr3_length: 13
d_call: .
clone_size: .
cdr3_aa: CASSVQLNTEAFF
cdr3_nt: TGTGCCAGCAGCGTACAGCTGAACACTGAAGCTTTCTTT

v_call: TRBV10-3
j_call: TRBJ2-5
cdr3_length: 15
d_call: .
clone_size: .
cdr3_aa: CAISVRGGPQETQYF
cdr3_nt: TGTGCCATCAGTGTGAGGGGAGGCCCACAAGAGACCCAGTACTTC

v_call: TRBV7-9
j_call: TRBJ2-7
cdr3_length: 16
d_call: TRBD2
clone_size: few
cdr3_aa: CASSRLRTSGVYEQYF
cdr3_nt: TGTGCCAGCAGCCGTCTACGGACTAGCGGGGTCTACGAGCAGTACTTC

v_call: TRBV9
j_call: TRBJ2-5
cdr3_length: 15
d_call: .
clone_size: .
cdr3_aa: CASSVDLGTEETQYF
cdr3_nt: TGTGCCAGCAGCGTAGATCTGGGAACCGAAGAGACCCAGTACTTC

v_call: TRBV27
j_call: TRBJ2-1
cdr3_length: 17
d_call: .
clone_size: once
cdr3_aa: CASSHGIIANLYNEQFF
cdr3_nt: TGTGCCAGCAGCCATGGGATCATCGCGAATCTCTACAATGAGCAGTTCTTC

v_call: TRBV6-5
j_call: TRBJ2-7
cdr3_length: 15
d_call: TRBD1
clone_size: .
cdr3_aa: CASSYSVGQGYEQYF
cdr3_nt: TGTGCCAGCAGTTACTCGGTGGGACAGGGGTACGAGCAGTACTTC

v_call: TRBV6-1
j_call: TRBJ1-1
cdr3_length: 13
d_call: .
clone_size: .
cdr3_aa: CASSEGWNTEAFF
cdr3_nt: TGTGCCAGCAGTGAAGGGTGGAACACTGAAGCTTTCTTT

v_call: TRBV7-3
j_call: TRBJ2-6
cdr3_length: 15
d_call: .
clone_size: .
cdr3_aa: CASSLGTPGANVLTF
cdr3_nt: TGTGCCAGCAGCCTAGGGACTCCTGGGGCCAACGTCCTGACTTTC

v_call: TRBV10-1
j_call: TRBJ1-1
cdr3_length: 15
d_call: TRBD1
clone_size: .
cdr3_aa: CASSNRGTVNTEAFF
cdr3_nt: TGCGCCAGCTCAAACCGGGGGACAGTGAACACTGAAGCTTTCTTT

v_call: TRBV9
j_call: TRBJ1-2
cdr3_length: 14
d_call: TRBD1
clone_size: .
cdr3_aa: CASSGGTASYGYTF
cdr3_nt: TGTGCCAGCAGCGGAGGGACAGCGTCTTATGGCTACACCTTC

v_call: TRBV10-2
j_call: TRBJ2-4
cdr3_length: 13
d_call: .
clone_size: .
cdr3_aa: CASSEEPKNIQYF
cdr3_nt: TGCGCCAGCAGTGAGGAACCGAAAAACATTCAGTACTTC

v_call: TRBV7-9
j_call: TRBJ2-6
cdr3_length: 14
d_call: .
clone_size: .
cdr3_aa: CASGPLSGANVLTF
cdr3_nt: TGTGCCAGCGGACCGCTCTCTGGGGCCAACGTCCTGACTTTC

v_call: TRBV7-8
j_call: TRBJ2-4
cdr3_length: 16
d_call: .
clone_size: .
cdr3_aa: CASSLRTALGKNIQYF
cdr3_nt: TGTGCCAGCAGCTTACGGACAGCCCTTGGCAAAAACATTCAGTACTTC

v_call: TRBV7-9
j_call: TRBJ1-5
cdr3_length: 15
d_call: .
clone_size: once
cdr3_aa: CASSLAGDSNQPQHF
cdr3_nt: TGTGCCAGCAGCTTAGCCGGAGATAGCAATCAGCCCCAGCATTTT

v_call: TRBV25-1
j_call: TRBJ2-7
cdr3_length: 14
d_call: .
clone_size: .
cdr3_aa: CASSEYTSSYEQYF
cdr3_nt: TGTGCCAGCAGTGAATATACCAGCTCCTACGAGCAGTACTTC

v_call: TRBV18
j_call: TRBJ2-1
cdr3_length: 14
d_call: TRBD2
clone_size: once
cdr3_aa: CASSPFLADNEQFF
cdr3_nt: TGTGCCAGCTCACCTTTTCTAGCGGACAATGAGCAGTTCTTC

v_call: TRBV7-2
j_call: TRBJ1-5
cdr3_length: 15
d_call: TRBD1
clone_size: .
cdr3_aa: CASSVQTGDNQPQHF
cdr3_nt: TGTGCCAGCAGCGTCCAGACAGGGGACAATCAGCCCCAGCATTTT

v_call: TRBV4-1
j_call: TRBJ1-2
cdr3_length: 16
d_call: TRBD1
clone_size: .
cdr3_aa: CASSPGEGAVSYGYTF
cdr3_nt: TGCGCCAGCAGCCCAGGGGAGGGGGCAGTGAGCTATGGCTACACCTTC

v_call: TRBV9
j_call: TRBJ2-5
cdr3_length: 16
d_call: .
clone_size: .
cdr3_aa: CASSADWAGISETQYF
cdr3_nt: TGTGCCAGCAGTGCCGACTGGGCGGGTATTTCAGAGACCCAGTACTTC

v_call: TRBV2
j_call: TRBJ1-1
cdr3_length: 13
d_call: .
clone_size: .
cdr3_aa: CASRVGPNTEAFF
cdr3_nt: TGTGCCAGCAGGGTGGGGCCGAACACTGAAGCTTTCTTT

v_call: TRBV27
j_call: TRBJ2-1
cdr3_length: 17
d_call: TRBD2
clone_size: .
cdr3_aa: CASRSAGTSGGDNEQFF
cdr3_nt: TGTGCCAGCAGATCTGCCGGCACTAGCGGAGGGGACAATGAGCAGTTCTTC

v_call: TRBV6-1
j_call: TRBJ1-1
cdr3_length: 16
d_call: .
clone_size: few
cdr3_aa: CASSATSTAMNTEAFF
cdr3_nt: TGTGCCAGCAGTGCAACTTCGACGGCGATGAACACTGAAGCTTTCTTT

v_call: TRBV5-1
j_call: TRBJ2-2
cdr3_length: 12
d_call: .
clone_size: few
cdr3_aa: CASSLTAGELFF
cdr3_nt: TGCGCCAGCAGCTTGACTGCCGGGGAGCTGTTTTTT

v_call: TRBV7-2
j_call: TRBJ1-5
cdr3_length: 13
d_call: .
clone_size: few
cdr3_aa: CASSPTSQSPQHF
cdr3_nt: TGTGCCAGCAGCCCCACATCCCAGAGCCCCCAGCATTTT

v_call: TRBV5-4
j_call: TRBJ2-2
cdr3_length: 17
d_call: TRBD1
clone_size: .
cdr3_aa: CASSWSSGTGYTGELFF
cdr3_nt: TGTGCCAGCAGCTGGAGCTCCGGGACAGGGTATACCGGGGAGCTGTTTTTT

v_call: TRBV7-3
j_call: TRBJ1-2
cdr3_length: 13
d_call: .
clone_size: .
cdr3_aa: CASSFSDGNGYTF
cdr3_nt: TGTGCCAGCAGCTTTTCAGACGGCAACGGCTACACCTTC

v_call: TRBV7-9
j_call: TRBJ2-1
cdr3_length: 17
d_call: TRBD1
clone_size: .
cdr3_aa: CASIESAGTGWFNEQFF
cdr3_nt: TGTGCCAGCATCGAATCGGCCGGGACAGGGTGGTTTAATGAGCAGTTCTTC

v_call: TRBV19
j_call: TRBJ1-5
cdr3_length: 18
d_call: .
clone_size: .
cdr3_aa: CASSISPSEQGPNQPQHF
cdr3_nt: TGTGCCAGTAGTATCTCCCCCTCAGAACAGGGCCCTAATCAGCCCCAGCATTTT

v_call: TRBV6-6
j_call: TRBJ2-3
cdr3_length: 12
d_call: .
clone_size: .
cdr3_aa: CASSYAGDTQYF
cdr3_nt: TGTGCCAGCAGTTACGCTGGGGATACGCAGTATTTT

v_call: TRBV28
j_call: TRBJ1-2
cdr3_length: 14
d_call: .
clone_size: .
cdr3_aa: CASSAHQGGYGYTF
cdr3_nt: TGTGCCAGCAGTGCCCACCAGGGCGGCTATGGCTACACCTTC

v_call: TRBV27
j_call: TRBJ2-3
cdr3_length: 13
d_call: .
clone_size: .
cdr3_aa: CASSPSGTDTQYF
cdr3_nt: TGTGCCAGCAGTCCAAGCGGCACAGATACGCAGTATTTT

v_call: TRBV28
j_call: TRBJ1-4
cdr3_length: 18
d_call: .
clone_size: .
cdr3_aa: CASSSQGYAGATNEKLFF
cdr3_nt: TGTGCCAGCAGTTCACAGGGATACGCGGGTGCGACTAATGAAAAACTGTTTTTT

v_call: TRBV11-2
j_call: TRBJ2-2
cdr3_length: 15
d_call: .
clone_size: once
cdr3_aa: CASSLAKTNTGELFF
cdr3_nt: TGTGCCAGCAGCTTAGCCAAGACGAACACCGGGGAGCTGTTTTTT

v_call: TRBV27
j_call: TRBJ2-7
cdr3_length: 16
d_call: .
clone_size: .
cdr3_aa: CASSLSSRASSYEQYF
cdr3_nt: TGTGCCAGCAGTTTATCGTCCCGGGCGAGCTCCTACGAGCAGTACTTC

v_call: TRBV5-4
j_call: TRBJ1-2
cdr3_length: 14
d_call: TRBD1
clone_size: .
cdr3_aa: CASSPRGQNYGYTF
cdr3_nt: TGTGCCAGCAGCCCGAGGGGACAGAACTATGGCTACACCTTC

v_call: TRBV28
j_call: TRBJ2-7
cdr3_length: 14
d_call: TRBD1
clone_size: .
cdr3_aa: CASSPRTGGYEQYF
cdr3_nt: TGTGCCAGCAGTCCCCGGACAGGGGGCTACGAGCAGTACTTC

v_call: TRBV15
j_call: TRBJ1-2
cdr3_length: 12
d_call: .
clone_size: .
cdr3_aa: CATSGQYYGYTF
cdr3_nt: TGTGCCACCAGTGGCCAGTACTATGGCTACACCTTC

v_call: TRBV15
j_call: TRBJ1-3
cdr3_length: 13
d_call: .
clone_size: .
cdr3_aa: CATSRDRGNTIYF
cdr3_nt: TGTGCCACCAGCAGAGACCGGGGAAACACCATATATTTT

v_call: TRBV28
j_call: TRBJ2-5
cdr3_length: 13
d_call: .
clone_size: .
cdr3_aa: CASSSQGPETQYF
cdr3_nt: TGTGCCAGCAGTTCCCAGGGCCCGGAGACCCAGTACTTC

v_call: TRBV11-2
j_call: TRBJ2-2
cdr3_length: 16
d_call: .
clone_size: once
cdr3_aa: CASSLGANPSTGELFF
cdr3_nt: TGTGCCAGCAGCTTAGGAGCAAACCCCAGCACCGGGGAGCTGTTTTTT

v_call: TRBV28
j_call: TRBJ2-7
cdr3_length: 14
d_call: TRBD2
clone_size: .
cdr3_aa: CASGSGRPPHEQYF
cdr3_nt: TGTGCCAGTGGAAGCGGGAGGCCCCCCCACGAGCAGTACTTC

v_call: TRBV5-4
j_call: TRBJ2-1
cdr3_length: 15
d_call: TRBD2
clone_size: .
cdr3_aa: CASTPGLAERREQFF
cdr3_nt: TGTGCCAGCACACCGGGACTAGCAGAGAGGCGTGAGCAGTTCTTC

v_call: TRBV4-1
j_call: TRBJ2-5
cdr3_length: 15
d_call: .
clone_size: once
cdr3_aa: CASSHPGTYQETQYF
cdr3_nt: TGCGCCAGCAGCCACCCCGGGACCTACCAAGAGACCCAGTACTTC

v_call: TRBV9
j_call: TRBJ2-2
cdr3_length: 16
d_call: .
clone_size: .
cdr3_aa: CASSVIVGDGTGELFF
cdr3_nt: TGTGCCAGCAGCGTGATTGTCGGCGACGGCACCGGGGAGCTGTTTTTT

v_call: TRBV6-1
j_call: TRBJ1-5
cdr3_length: 14
d_call: .
clone_size: .
cdr3_aa: CASSGDKSNQPQHF
cdr3_nt: TGTGCCAGCAGTGGGGACAAGAGCAATCAGCCCCAGCATTTT

v_call: TRBV29-1
j_call: TRBJ2-7
cdr3_length: 13
d_call: TRBD2
clone_size: once
cdr3_aa: CSAAPGLIYEQYF
cdr3_nt: TGCAGCGCCGCCCCGGGACTAATATACGAGCAGTACTTC